This T cell receptor beta chain was observed in a study of OX40 agonist ivuxolimab in advanced cancers. Autoimmune disease history or systemic immunosuppression was exclusionary. Sequenced by immunoSEQ multiplex PCR; TCRdb stores in-frame clones only, minus some. Of some 25,000 clones in the sample, about 87% were seen once. Germline V gene lookup returns CDR1 LNHDA and CDR2 SQIVND (reference sequence). The CDR3 spans 17 residues. Unmatched junction bases numbered 4, after V lost 5 bases and J lost 0 bases. This rearrangement joins TRBV19 to TRBJ2-3, with TRBD2 matching 14 bases. This sequence was found in an adult with an advanced solid tumor such as melanoma, head and neck, liver or kidney cancer. Sequencing was performed on CD4+ or CD8+ T cells sorted from blood, taken in a trial of the OX40 agonist ivuxolimab. Here the CDR3 reads CASSGTSGGSSTDTQYF. CDR3 bases: TGTGCCAGTAGTGGGACTAGCGGGGGATCTAGCACAGATACGCAGTATTTT.